These 14 T cell receptor beta chains came from one sample sequenced in a study of blood T cell repertoires in COVID-19. Method: immunoSEQ multiplex PCR; TCRdb's copy keeps in-frame clones and lacks some. The sample contains some 400,000 clones, about 90% of which appear only once. Sequencing input: peripheral blood. The receptors derive from a woman aged 25-40 years with COVID-19, enrolled during active disease.

The chain combines TRBV19 with TRBJ2-3, with 11 bases that match TRBD2. V lost 1 base, J lost 6 bases, and 6 bases stayed unmatched. There are 16 residues in the CDR3. The V gene's germline CDR1 is LNHDA and CDR2 SQIVND (reference sequence). Here the CDR3 DNA reads TGTGCCAGTAGTATAGGTCTAGCGGGAGGCCGGGATACGCAGTATTTT. Amino acids: CASSIGLAGGRDTQYF.

A single count supports this clone. The gene calls are TRBV5-1 and TRBJ1-1, with a possible D match to TRBD1 (5 bases). The CDR3 has 15 residues. V was pared by 2 bases and J by 1 base, with 12 bases between. Looked up from germline, CDR1 is SGHRS and CDR2 is YFSETQ. The CDR3 DNA is TGCGCCAGCAGCTTCACCGGGACTTCGAACACTGAAGCTTTCTTT. Translating it yields CASSFTGTSNTEAFF.

This sequence joins TRBV12-5 and TRBJ2-3; a possible D gene is TRBD1 (5 bases). The CDR3 is 18 amino acids. V dropped 0 bases and J dropped 0 bases, with 16 bases sitting between them. Germline CDR1 is LGHNT and CDR2 is FRNRAP. The chain's CDR3 is CASGLVPDGHTSTDTQYF. Written as DNA, the CDR3 is TGTGCTAGTGGTTTGGTACCGGACGGACATACTAGCACAGATACGCAGTATTTT.

The rearrangement links TRBV24-1 to TRBJ2-2; D is ambiguous. Trimming took off 3 bases at V and 2 bases at J, with 6 bases between the two ends. Germline CDR1 is KGHDR and CDR2 is SFDVKD. The CDR3 spans 14 residues. The CDR3 DNA is TGTGCCACCAGTGATGATACAAACACCGGGGAGCTGTTTTTT. Translated, it gives CATSDDTNTGELFF.

The rearrangement joins TRBV11-2 to TRBJ2-1; D perhaps matches TRBD1 (7 bases). CDR1 and CDR2 from the germline V gene are SGHAT and FQNNGV. The CDR3 consists of 15 residues. V lost 3 bases, J lost 3 bases, and 12 bases lay in between. CDR3 DNA: TGTGCCAGCAGCTTTGGCAGGGGGGTCTACAATGAGCAGTTCTTC. This translates into CASSFGRGVYNEQFF.

The V and J genes are TRBV18 and TRBJ2-2, with TRBD2 as a possible D gene (6 bases). This CDR3 spans 16 amino acids. Looked up from germline, CDR1 is KGHSH and CDR2 is LQKENI. Between the trimmed V and J ends, which lost 5 bases and 0 bases, there was a span of 13 bases. Written as DNA, the CDR3 is TGTGCCAGCTCAGCGGGACCCCTCGCGAACACCGGGGAGCTGTTTTTT. Encoded protein: CASSAGPLANTGELFF.

This clone was recorded once. This rearrangement joins TRBV6-1 to TRBJ2-3; D is uncertain. Germline V lookup: CDR1 MNHNS, CDR2 SASEGT. The CDR3 extends over 16 amino acids. V was cut by 2 bases and J by 4 bases, with 16 bases left in between. The CDR3 loop is CASSESPGPWADTQYF. CDR3 coding DNA: TGTGCCAGCAGTGAATCTCCTGGGCCATGGGCAGATACGCAGTATTTT.

This rearrangement joins TRBV7-2 to TRBJ2-7; 9 positions agree with TRBD1. V gave up 1 base and J gave up 4 bases; unmatched junction bases: 5. The CDR3 has 15 residues. Germline V CDR1 and CDR2: SGHTA, FQGNSA. As DNA, the CDR3 is TGTGCCAGCAGCTTAGTTTGGGACAGGGATTACGAGCAGTACTTC. Residues: CASSLVWDRDYEQYF.

The chain recombines TRBV13 with TRBJ2-1; TRBD2 agrees at 14 bases. CDR3 length: 16 amino acids. The germline gives CDR1 PRHDT, CDR2 FYEKMQ (reference sequence). Trimming at V came to 5 bases and at J to 7 bases, leaving 7 bases not matched to a gene. CDR3 region: CASSPPGLAGVNEQFF. CDR3 nucleotide sequence: TGTGCCAGCAGCCCCCCGGGACTAGCGGGAGTGAATGAGCAGTTCTTC.

This chain connects TRBV5-1 to TRBJ2-1; 8 nucleotides line up with TRBD2. The CDR3 is 16 amino acids. Germline lookup yields CDR1 SGHRS and CDR2 YFSETQ. J lost 5 bases, V lost 4 bases, and 11 bases had no gene match. CDR3 DNA: TGCGCCAGCAGCCCGGCGGCTAGCGGGCCGAACAATGAGCAGTTCTTC. As protein: CASSPAASGPNNEQFF.

This chain links TRBV5-4 with TRBJ2-2; D is ambiguous. This CDR3 is built from 12 residues. Germline V gene lookup returns CDR1 SGHNT and CDR2 YYREEE (reference sequence). Trimming stripped 4 bases from V and 7 bases from J, with 8 bases between. The CDR3 DNA follows: TGTGCCAGCAGCGTGTCGGGCGGGGAGCTGTTTTTT. This gives the protein CASSVSGGELFF.

This clone was seen a single time. This rearrangement joins TRBV6-5 to TRBJ1-3, with unresolved D. V was cut by 10 bases and J by 0 bases, with 13 bases left in between. The CDR3 sequence is 14 residues long. Germline CDR1 is MNHEY and CDR2 is SVGAGI. The CDR3 bases are TGTGCCACCAAACCGGTGAGCTCTGGAAACACCATATATTTT. Translation gives CATKPVSSGNTIYF.

This clone was seen a few times. The chain carries TRBV11-1 and TRBJ2-3, with D possibly TRBD1 on 5 matching bases. CDR1 and CDR2 from the germline V gene are SGHAT and FQDESV (reference sequence). CDR3 length: 15 residues. Trimming shortened V by 5 bases and J by 2 bases, and 14 bases separated the two germline ends. This CDR3 is CASSLRDPITDTQYF. The DNA of the CDR3 is TGTGCCAGCAGCCTCAGGGATCCAATCACAGATACGCAGTATTTT.

This clone has only a few counts. The chain uses TRBV28 and TRBJ2-5; 7 bases fit TRBD2. V shed 7 bases and J 7 bases; nucleotides not matched to a gene: 3. Germline loops: CDR1 MDHEN, CDR2 SYDVKM. The CDR3 spans 11 residues. CDR3 sequence reads: CASNSGTTQYF. DNA of the CDR3: TGTGCCAGCAACAGCGGGACGACCCAGTACTTC.